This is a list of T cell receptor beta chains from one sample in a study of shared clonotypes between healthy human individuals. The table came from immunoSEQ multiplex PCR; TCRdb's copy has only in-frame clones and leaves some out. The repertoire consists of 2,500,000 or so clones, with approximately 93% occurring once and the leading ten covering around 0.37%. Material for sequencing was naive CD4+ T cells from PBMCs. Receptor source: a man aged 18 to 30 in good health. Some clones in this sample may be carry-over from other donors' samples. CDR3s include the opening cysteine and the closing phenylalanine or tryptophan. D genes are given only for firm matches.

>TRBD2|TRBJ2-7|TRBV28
CASTRGGDSYEQYF
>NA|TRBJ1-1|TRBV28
CASSLGRSGGSEAFF
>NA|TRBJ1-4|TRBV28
CASNLRGAANEKLFF
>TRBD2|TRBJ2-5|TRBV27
CASSSTIAGVETQYF
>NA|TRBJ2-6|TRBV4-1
CASSQDPRTGANVLTF
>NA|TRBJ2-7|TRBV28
CASIPGTRDEQYF
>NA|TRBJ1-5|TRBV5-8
CASSPRLQNQPQHF
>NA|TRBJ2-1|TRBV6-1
CASSETRRINEQFF
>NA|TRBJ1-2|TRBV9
CASSVSISSGGSGYTF
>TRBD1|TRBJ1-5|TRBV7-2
CASSSSLDRGRGNQPQHF
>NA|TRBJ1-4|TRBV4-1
CASSPRTNEKLFF
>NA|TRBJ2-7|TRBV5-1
CASTFPGGEQYF
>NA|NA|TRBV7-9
CASSPGVSYEQYF
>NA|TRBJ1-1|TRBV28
CASSPPRLMNTEAFF
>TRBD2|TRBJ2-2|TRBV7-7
CASSLMRPGLAGEMGVRELFF
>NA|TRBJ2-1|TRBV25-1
CASSEFQGYANEQFF
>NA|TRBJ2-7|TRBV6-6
CASSYSTVYDEQYF
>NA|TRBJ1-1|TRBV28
CASSDRQAMNTEAFF
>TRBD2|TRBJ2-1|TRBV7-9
CASSPLTGPWAGGYNEQFF
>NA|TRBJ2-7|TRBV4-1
CASSLAAAYEQYF
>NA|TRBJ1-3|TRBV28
CASSYTAVGNTIYF
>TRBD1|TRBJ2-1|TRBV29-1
CSVVTGAGNEQFF
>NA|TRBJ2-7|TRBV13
CASSDRDFSNEQYF
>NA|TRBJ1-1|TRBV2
CASSVQGDTEAFF
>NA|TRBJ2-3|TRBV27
CASSPRTFSTDTQYF
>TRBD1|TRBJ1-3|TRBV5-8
CASSYGLGRGTGNTIYF
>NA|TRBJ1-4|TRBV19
CASSYRVATNEKLFF
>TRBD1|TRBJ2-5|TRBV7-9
CASSTDSGQGLETQYF
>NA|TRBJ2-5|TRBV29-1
CSVDPLETQYF
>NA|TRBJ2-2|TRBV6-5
CASSYSPAGNTGELFF
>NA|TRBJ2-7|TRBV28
CASTSDTTYEQYF
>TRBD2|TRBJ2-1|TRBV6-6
CASRDPGLASNEQFF
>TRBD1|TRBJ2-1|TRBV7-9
CASSLTRDRAGNEQFF
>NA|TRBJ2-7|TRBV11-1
CASSKEQVAYSGEQYF
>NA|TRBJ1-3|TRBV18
CASSPGNTIYF
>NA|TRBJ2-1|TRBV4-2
CASSQDLATVDNEQFF
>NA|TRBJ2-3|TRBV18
CASSPGREDTQYF
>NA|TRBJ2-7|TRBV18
CASSPRVESYEQYF
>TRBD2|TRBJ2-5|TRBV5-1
CASSLLLAGTQETQYF
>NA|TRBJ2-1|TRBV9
CASSAGGGVSYNEQFF
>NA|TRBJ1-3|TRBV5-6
CASSSLRGLTGNTIYF
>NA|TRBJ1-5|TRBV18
CASSPRRFSNQPQHF
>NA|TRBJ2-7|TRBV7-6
CASSVGLSGAQDEQYF
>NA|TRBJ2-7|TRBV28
CASSFWDFSYEQYF
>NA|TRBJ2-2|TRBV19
CASSPVGGGTGELFF
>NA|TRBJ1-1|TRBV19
CASSMLGVVKNTEAFF
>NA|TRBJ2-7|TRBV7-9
CASSTRQAGYEQYF
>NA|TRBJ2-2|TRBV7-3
CASSLGRAGELFF
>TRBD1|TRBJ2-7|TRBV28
CASTTGVSEQYF
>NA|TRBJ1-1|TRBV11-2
CASSSIRGTEAFF
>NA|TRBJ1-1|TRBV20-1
CSAREGGHAFF
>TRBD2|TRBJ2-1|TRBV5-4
CASSSTSGGYNEQFF
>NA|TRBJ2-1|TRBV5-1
CASSVEGVGQFF